This passage covers 8 T cell receptor beta chains from one sample sequenced in a study of blood T cell repertoires in COVID-19. Clones were sequenced by immunoSEQ multiplex PCR, and TCRdb holds only the in-frame ones, with some missing. The sample records about 170,000 clones, 70% to 90% being singletons. Material: peripheral blood. The receptors originated from an elderly woman with COVID-19, enrolled during active disease.

The rearrangement links TRBV5-1 to TRBJ2-3, with D maybe TRBD2 (5 bases). Trimming cost V 2 bases and J 2 bases, with 15 bases left between them. The CDR3 runs 16 residues. The germline V gene encodes CDR1 SGHRS and CDR2 YFSETQ. DNA for the CDR3: TGCGCCAGCAGCTTCCTAGCTGTGGGTCCCACAGATACGCAGTATTTT. This codes for CASSFLAVGPTDTQYF.

This chain joins TRBV7-9 and TRBJ2-1; the match to TRBD2 covers 9 bases. Germline assignment: CDR1 SEHNR and CDR2 FQNEAQ (reference sequence). V shed 4 bases, J shed 7 bases, and the junction held 14 bases outside the gene matches. CDR3 size: 17 residues. The CDR3 region has the DNA TGTGCCAGCAGCTCCCCCCGAGGAGCTAGCGGGGTGAATGAGCAGTTCTTC. Translating it yields CASSSPRGASGVNEQFF.

CDR3 protein: CASSHLPGGRFGNTIYF. For the CDR3, the DNA is TGTGCCAGCAGCCACCTACCGGGGGGGCGGTTTGGAAACACCATATATTTT. The chain uses TRBV14 and TRBJ1-3; D is perhaps TRBD1 (6 bases). Per the germline V gene, CDR1 is SGHDN and CDR2 is FVKESK. V lost 3 bases and J 3 bases, leaving 18 bases between the germline ends. The CDR3 extends over 17 amino acids.

This chain links TRBV29-1 with TRBJ2-6; perhaps TRBD2 as D (5 bases). Germline V lookup: CDR1 SQVTM, CDR2 ANQGSEA. This CDR3 comprises 14 residues. V lost 1 base and J lost 4, with 8 bases in between. CDR3 loop: CSVEGGRGANVLTF. The CDR3 DNA follows: TGCAGCGTTGAAGGTGGGAGAGGGGCCAACGTCCTGACTTTC.

V and J are TRBV7-8 and TRBJ2-2; D is possibly TRBD1 (6 bases). The germline V gene encodes CDR1 SGHVS and CDR2 FQNEAQ. Trimming removed 6 bases at V and 5 bases at J, with 16 bases between. The CDR3 has 15 amino acids. CDR3 DNA sequence: TGTGCCAGCAGACTTGGGACATCGACAACCGGGGAGCTGTTTTTT. Translation gives CASRLGTSTTGELFF.

A single count supports this clone. The chain couples TRBV4-2 to TRBJ2-7; 8 positions match TRBD1. The CDR3 loop spans 16 amino acids. With V trimmed by 0 bases and J by 5 bases, 9 bases remained unmatched. Germline CDR1 is LGHNA and CDR2 is YNFKEQ. The CDR3, as DNA: TGTGCCAGCAGCCAAGAAGGACAGGGAACGTTTCACGAGCAGTACTTC. As protein: CASSQEGQGTFHEQYF.

This rearrangement joins TRBV19 to TRBJ2-1; TRBD2 aligns across 8 bases. The CDR3 runs 15 residues. Trimming cost V 3 bases and J 4 bases; bases outside gene matches: 5. Germline V CDR1 and CDR2: LNHDA, SQIVND (reference sequence). CDR3 protein: CASSMERGYYNEQFF. The CDR3 DNA reads TGTGCCAGTAGTATGGAGCGGGGGTATTACAATGAGCAGTTCTTC.

The chain links TRBV19 to TRBJ1-2; 7 bases are shared with TRBD1. CDR1 and CDR2 (germline): LNHDA, SQIVND (reference sequence). After removal of 7 bases from V and 7 bases from J, the junction contained 15 bases not matched to a gene. The CDR3 contains 15 residues. This chain's CDR3 is CASTTGDWTRGGYTF. The CDR3 DNA reads as TGTGCCAGTACCACAGGGGATTGGACGCGCGGTGGCTACACCTTC.